This TCR beta chain was sequenced in a study of vaccination effects on CD4 cells after COVID-19. For the study at large: Sequencing followed a ViraFEST assay step that expanded antigen-specific CD4+ T cells with viral peptide pools. It was a median of 72 days after the second dose that post-vaccine samples were obtained.

CDR3 length equals 14 residues. Germline CDR1 and CDR2: SGHDT and YYEEEE. Trimming left V 7 bases short and J 0 bases short, with 11 bases between. With regard to this clone: Antigen unknown.

Method: immunoSEQ multiplex PCR; TCRdb's copy keeps in-frame clones and lacks some. The sample consists of about 66,000 clones, over 75% of them appearing once. Upon completion of 10 to 11 days in culture, CD4+ T cells were isolated. Participants received two doses of either the BNT162b2 or mRNA-1273 vaccine. IL-2 medium took the place of half the medium on both days 3 and 7. The input for sequencing was CD4+ T cells from PBMCs cultured without peptide, taken after COVID-19 vaccination. This TCR was sampled from a human donor who received a COVID-19 vaccine. The chain joins TRBV5-6 to TRBJ1-3; D not certain. The CDR3 bases are TGTGCCAGCTCGGCGTGGGTCTCTGGAAACACCATATATTTT. Its translation is CASSAWVSGNTIYF.